Below, 20 T cell receptor beta chains from the same sample are listed, as sequenced in a study of cytomegalovirus exposure and HLA in healthy donors. With 60 Vbeta and 13 Jbeta primers, the PCR was carried out. Measured with immunoSEQ multiplex PCR; TCRdb has only the in-frame clones, and not every one. The data show 150,000 to 200,000 clones, roughly four fifths seen once. Source material: PBMCs. All receptors derive from a man aged 18 to 30 in good health and CMV-seronegative.

This chain uses TRBV5-1 with TRBJ1-1; 7 nucleotides align to TRBD1. The junction had 3 bases not matched to a gene; V was cut back by 1 base and J by 6 bases. Germline-derived CDR1 and CDR2 are SGHRS and YFSETQ. This CDR3 has 13 amino acids. CDR3 sequence: CASSLLQGAEAFF. In nucleotides, the CDR3 is TGCGCCAGCAGCTTGTTGCAGGGGGCTGAAGCTTTCTTT. Full variable domain (missing parts from reference TRBV5-1 and TRBJ1-1): KAGVTQTPRYLIKTRGQQVTLSCSPISGHRSVSWYQQTPGQGLQFLFEYFSETQRNKGNFPGRFSGRQFSNSRSEMNVSTLELGDSALYLCASSLLQGAEAFFGQGTRLTVV.

The gene calls are TRBV5-1 and TRBJ2-3; 8 nucleotides line up with TRBD1. V lost 3 bases, J lost 4 bases, and 4 bases stayed unmatched. CDR3 size: 14 residues. Germline assignment: CDR1 SGHRS and CDR2 YFSETQ. The CDR3 reads CASSSGQGSDTQYF. Here the CDR3 DNA reads TGCGCCAGCAGCTCCGGACAGGGTTCAGATACGCAGTATTTT.

The rearrangement uses TRBV25-1 and TRBJ1-4; D ambiguous. V was clipped by 4 bases and J by 7 bases, with 16 bases between them. The V gene's germline CDR1 is MGHDK and CDR2 SYGVNS. CDR3 length: 15 amino acids. The CDR3 coding sequence is TGTGCCAGCAGTGCGCGTAGGAGTGGTAGTGAAAAACTGTTTTTT. Translation gives CASSARRSGSEKLFF.

V usage is TRBV12-5 and J usage is TRBJ2-3; the D gene is possibly TRBD1 (6 bases). Trimming stripped 1 base from V and 9 bases from J, with 11 bases between. The CDR3 contains 13 residues. Per the germline V gene, CDR1 is LGHNT and CDR2 is FRNRAP. The CDR3 sequence is CASGLETGLTQYF. DNA of the CDR3: TGTGCTAGTGGTTTGGAAACAGGGTTGACGCAGTATTTT.

J is TRBJ1-3 and V is TRBV7-9, with D perhaps TRBD1 (5 bases). This CDR3 spans 15 amino acids. From germline, CDR1 is SEHNR and CDR2 FQNEAQ (reference sequence). Trimming cost V 5 bases and J 0 bases, with 11 bases left between them. DNA of the CDR3: TGTGCCAGCAGCCACGACGGACACTCTGGAAACACCATATATTTT. It encodes CASSHDGHSGNTIYF.

The CDR3 here is CSVVQGALGDTQYF. CDR3 DNA sequence: TGCAGCGTCGTACAGGGGGCTCTGGGGGATACGCAGTATTTT. The chain joins TRBV29-1 to TRBJ2-3, with 9 bases matching TRBD1. Germline CDR1 and CDR2: SQVTM and ANQGSEA. Germline trimming cut 6 bases from V and 6 bases from J; bases unmatched to any gene: 10. The CDR3 extends over 14 amino acids.

This sequence joins TRBV10-3 and TRBJ2-6, with D maybe TRBD1 (6 bases). Germline CDR1 ENHRY, CDR2 SYGVKD. There are 17 residues in the CDR3. Trimming left V 8 bases short and J 1 base short, with 18 bases between. CDR3 DNA: TGTGCCATCCCCCAGGGGCAGGGTGGATCTGGGGCCAACGTCCTGACTTTC. As protein: CAIPQGQGGSGANVLTF.

This clone was detected once. J is TRBJ1-2 and V is TRBV4-1; D is ambiguous. V was trimmed by 5 bases and J by 2 bases, leaving 15 bases between them. Germline V gene lookup returns CDR1 MGHRA and CDR2 YSYEKL. The CDR3 covers 15 residues. CDR3 DNA: TGCGCCAGCAGCGATAGGACTGGGCCGAACTATGGCTACACCTTC. Its translation is CASSDRTGPNYGYTF.

This clone appeared a few times. The chain combines TRBV5-4 with TRBJ2-7; possible D gene TRBD2, 5 bases. The CDR3 contains 15 residues. The V gene's germline CDR1 is SGHNT and CDR2 YYREEE (reference sequence). The ends were cut back, 3 bases at V and 0 bases at J, with 13 bases in the middle. CDR3: CASSWSGAFSYEQYF. The CDR3 nucleotides are TGTGCCAGCAGCTGGAGCGGTGCCTTCTCCTACGAGCAGTACTTC. Together with reference TRBV5-4 and TRBJ2-7, the CDR3 gives the full variable domain: ETGVTQSPTHLIKTRGQQVTLRCSSQSGHNTVSWYQQALGQGPQFIFQYYREEENGRGNFPPRFSGLQFPNYSSELNVNALELDDSALYLCASSWSGAFSYEQYFGPGTRLTVT.

The chain uses TRBV5-4 and TRBJ2-1, with TRBD1 matching 8 bases. The trim removed 3 bases at V and 4 bases at J, leaving 6 bases unmatched. The CDR3 is made up of 15 amino acids. Germline values: CDR1 SGHNT, CDR2 YYREEE (reference sequence). CDR3 amino acids: CASSYDRGGYNEQFF. CDR3 nucleotides: TGTGCCAGCAGCTACGACAGGGGCGGGTACAATGAGCAGTTCTTC.

The chain recombines TRBV11-2 with TRBJ2-5; 9 bases match TRBD2. V shed 7 bases and J 4 bases; nucleotides not matched to a gene: 22. The CDR3 spans 19 residues. The germline CDR1 and CDR2 sequences are SGHAT and FQNNGV. CDR3 DNA sequence: TGTGCCAGCACCTCCCCAGGCACTAGCGGGCCTCCGGAGCGAGAGACCCAGTACTTC. It specifies CASTSPGTSGPPERETQYF.

This clone was seen just once. The rearrangement uses TRBV27 and TRBJ1-6, with D unclear. This CDR3 has 15 amino acids. From germline, CDR1 is MNHEY and CDR2 SMNVEV (reference sequence). V shed 6 bases and J shed 0 bases, with 9 bases lying between them. CDR3 DNA sequence: TGTGCCAGCAGCAGCCGGAGCTCCTATAATTCACCCCTCCACTTT. Translation gives CASSSRSSYNSPLHF.

This sequence joins TRBV19 and TRBJ1-2; possible D gene TRBD1, 5 bases. CDR3 length: 18 residues. Germline CDR1 reads LNHDA; CDR2 reads SQIVND (reference sequence). Trimming stripped 6 bases from V and 2 bases from J, with 25 bases between. In DNA form, the CDR3 reads TGTGCCAGTAGCTCCGGGGGGTCGTACCCTATCACCAACTATGGCTACACCTTC. Residues: CASSSGGSYPITNYGYTF.

V usage is TRBV30 and J usage is TRBJ2-7; 9 nucleotides line up with TRBD1. V lost 7 bases, J lost 5 bases, and 12 bases stayed unmatched. Germline V lookup: CDR1 GTSNPN, CDR2 SVGIG (reference sequence). The CDR3 runs to 14 residues. The CDR3 loop is CALTPGQGPHEQYF. The CDR3 coding sequence is TGTGCCTTAACGCCGGGACAGGGCCCCCACGAGCAGTACTTC.

This chain uses TRBV7-9 with TRBJ2-7, with D uncertain. The CDR3 covers 13 residues. Germline V gene lookup returns CDR1 SEHNR and CDR2 FQNEAQ (reference sequence). The germline V and J ends were trimmed by 1 base and 6 bases, with 10 bases remaining between them. The CDR3, as DNA: TGTGCCAGCAGCTTAGTAGAACTGAGCGAGCAGTACTTC. This encodes CASSLVELSEQYF.

This clone has a single count. At the DNA level, this CDR3 is encoded by other sequences in the same sample as well. The J gene is TRBJ1-3, the V gene TRBV4-3, with 9 bases aligning to TRBD1. Trimming cost V 4 bases and J 4 bases; bases outside gene matches: 8. Germline CDR1 is LGHNA and CDR2 is YSLEER. This CDR3 is built from 16 residues. CDR3 amino acids: CASSPRDRATGNTIYF. CDR3 sequence (DNA): TGCGCCAGCAGCCCGCGGGACAGGGCAACAGGAAACACCATATATTTT.

The chain couples TRBV19 to TRBJ2-1; 8 bases are a match to TRBD1. The CDR3 covers 16 residues. V lost 5 bases and J lost 5; bases outside the gene matches: 11. Germline CDR1 reads LNHDA; CDR2 reads SQIVND (reference sequence). The CDR3 is CASSPTGGLSNNEQFF. Here the CDR3 DNA reads TGTGCCAGTAGTCCTACAGGGGGACTTTCAAACAATGAGCAGTTCTTC.

The chain carries TRBV5-6 and TRBJ2-7, with D maybe TRBD1 (6 bases). V was clipped by 2 bases and J by 3 bases, with 12 bases between them. The germline V gene encodes CDR1 SGHDT and CDR2 YYEEEE. The CDR3 is 14 residues long. CDR3 region: CASSLQGRGYEQYF. DNA for the CDR3: TGTGCCAGCAGCTTACAGGGTCGGGGCTACGAGCAGTACTTC.

This sequence joins TRBV28 and TRBJ1-3; TRBD1 matches 7 bases. Germline-derived CDR1 and CDR2 are MDHEN and SYDVKM. The CDR3 is made up of 16 amino acids. V dropped 6 bases and J dropped 0; count of bases not matched to a gene: 8. CDR3 nucleotide sequence: TGTGCCAGCAGGCCTACAGGGGAAGGCTCTGGAAACACCATATATTTT. Protein sequence: CASRPTGEGSGNTIYF.

This clone was found a few times. The rearrangement links TRBV7-3 to TRBJ2-1, with 7 bases fitting TRBD2. Germline CDR1 and CDR2: SGHTA and FQGTGA. V lost 1 base, J lost 4 bases, and 10 bases stayed unmatched. The CDR3 is made up of 17 amino acids. CDR3 region: CASSLISGEGGYNEQFF. CDR3 nucleotide sequence: TGTGCCAGCAGCTTAATCTCGGGGGAGGGTGGGTACAATGAGCAGTTCTTC.